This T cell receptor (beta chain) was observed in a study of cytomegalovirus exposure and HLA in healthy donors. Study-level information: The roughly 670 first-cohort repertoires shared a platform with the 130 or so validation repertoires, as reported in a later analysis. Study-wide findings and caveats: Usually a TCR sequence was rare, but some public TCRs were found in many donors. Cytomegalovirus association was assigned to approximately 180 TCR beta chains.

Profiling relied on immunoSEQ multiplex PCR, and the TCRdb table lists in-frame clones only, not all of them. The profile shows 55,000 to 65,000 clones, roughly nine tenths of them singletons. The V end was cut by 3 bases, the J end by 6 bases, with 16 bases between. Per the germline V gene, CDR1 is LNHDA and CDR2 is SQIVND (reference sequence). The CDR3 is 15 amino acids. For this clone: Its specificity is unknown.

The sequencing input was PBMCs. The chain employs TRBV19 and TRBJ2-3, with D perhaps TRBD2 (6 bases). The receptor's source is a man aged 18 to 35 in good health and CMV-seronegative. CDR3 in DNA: TGTGCCAGTAGTATCCAGAGGCGGGGTTCGGATACGCAGTATTTT. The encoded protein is CASSIQRRGSDTQYF.